Following are 3 T cell receptor beta chains from one sample sequenced in a study of siplizumab effects on memory and regulatory T cells. The method was immunoSEQ multiplex PCR; TCRdb's version includes in-frame clones alone and lacks a portion of them. The sample records 90,000 to 130,000 clones, roughly 92% being singletons. Sequenced input: CD4+ T cells sorted from blood. These receptors were obtained from a human donor in good health.

The chain has TRBV6-6 and TRBJ1-5; possible D gene TRBD1, 5 bases. Trimming left V 7 bases short and J 2 bases short, with 12 bases between. CDR3 length: 14 residues. Germline V gene data show CDR1 as MNHNY and CDR2 as SVGAGI (reference sequence). DNA for the CDR3: TGTGCCAGCACGTCGGGGGGTGGCAATCAGCCCCAGCATTTT. Encoded protein: CASTSGGGNQPQHF.

The genes are TRBV7-2 and TRBJ2-7; TRBD1 matches 7 bases. The CDR3 contains 14 residues. Per germline, CDR1 SGHTA and CDR2 FQGNSA. V lost 4 bases and J lost 3; bases outside the gene matches: 6. The CDR3 loop is CASSSYRGHYEQYF. Written as DNA, the CDR3 is TGTGCCAGCAGCTCTTACAGGGGTCACTACGAGCAGTACTTC.

The chain couples TRBV9 to TRBJ1-1; possibly TRBD1 for D (6 bases). The germline CDR1 and CDR2 sequences are SGDLS and YYNGEE. V dropped 5 bases and J dropped 4 bases, with 18 bases sitting between them. This CDR3 is 15 amino acids long. CDR3 in amino acids: CASSSDRQIGTEAFF. CDR3 DNA: TGTGCCAGCAGTTCAGACAGGCAAATTGGCACTGAAGCTTTCTTT. Looking up the rest from reference TRBV9 and TRBJ1-1 gives the full variable domain: DSGVTQTPKHLITATGQRVTLRCSPRSGDLSVYWYQQSLDQGLQFLIQYYNGEERAKGNILERFSAQQFPDLHSELNLSSLELGDSALYFCASSSDRQIGTEAFFGQGTRLTVV.